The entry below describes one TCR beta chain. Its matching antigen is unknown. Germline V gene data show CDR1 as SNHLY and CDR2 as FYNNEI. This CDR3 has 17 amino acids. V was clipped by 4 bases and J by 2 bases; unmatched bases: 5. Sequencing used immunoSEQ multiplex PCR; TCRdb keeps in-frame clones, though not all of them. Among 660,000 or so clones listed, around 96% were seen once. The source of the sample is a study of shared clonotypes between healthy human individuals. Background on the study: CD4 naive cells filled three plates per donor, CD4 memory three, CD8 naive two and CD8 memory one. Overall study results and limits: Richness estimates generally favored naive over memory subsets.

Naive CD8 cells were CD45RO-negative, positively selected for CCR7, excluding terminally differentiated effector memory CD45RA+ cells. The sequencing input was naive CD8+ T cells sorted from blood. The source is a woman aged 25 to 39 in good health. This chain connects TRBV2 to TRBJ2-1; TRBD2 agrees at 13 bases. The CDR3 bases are TGTGCCAGCAGTGCACCGGGACTAGCGGGACCCTACAATGAGCAGTTCTTC. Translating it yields CASSAPGLAGPYNEQFF.